These 5 T cell receptor beta chains share one sample of origin, sequenced in a study of cytomegalovirus exposure and HLA in healthy donors. Primers: 60 Vbeta forward and 13 Jbeta reverse. The method was immunoSEQ multiplex PCR; TCRdb's version includes in-frame clones alone and lacks a portion of them. The sample shows some 150,000 clones, roughly 80% of them seen only once. The specimen was PBMCs. These TCRs come from a male donor in good health and CMV-seronegative.

This clone turned up a few times. V usage is TRBV4-3 and J usage is TRBJ1-4; D gene ambiguous. The V end was cut by 4 bases, the J end by 3 bases, with 12 bases between. The germline V gene encodes CDR1 LGHNA and CDR2 YSLEER. The CDR3 has 15 residues. CDR3 nucleotide sequence: TGCGCCAGCAGCCCTTTAAGAGGTTCTAATGAAAAACTGTTTTTT. As protein: CASSPLRGSNEKLFF.

This chain uses TRBV5-1 with TRBJ2-3, with TRBD2 matching over 10 bases. This CDR3 region has 16 residues. V shed 5 bases, J shed 3 bases, and the junction held 9 bases outside the gene matches. The germline V gene encodes CDR1 SGHRS and CDR2 YFSETQ. The CDR3 is CASRGGRAGGTDTQYF. As DNA, the CDR3 is TGCGCCAGCAGGGGTGGTCGAGCGGGGGGGACAGATACGCAGTATTTT.

The CDR3 here is CASSVRHLETQYF. For the CDR3, the DNA is TGTGCCAGCAGCGTCCGACACCTAGAGACCCAGTACTTC. The V gene is TRBV9, the J gene TRBJ2-5; no clear D. V lost 2 bases and J lost 4, with 9 bases in between. CDR3 length equals 13 residues. Germline V gene sequence: CDR1 SGDLS, CDR2 YYNGEE.

This clone was seen a handful of times. The chain employs TRBV27 and TRBJ1-2; maybe TRBD1 (5 bases). The CDR3 is 12 residues long. Germline CDR1 reads MNHEY; CDR2 reads SMNVEV (reference sequence). Trimming cost V 6 bases and J 13 bases, with 18 bases left between them. CDR3 loop: CASRSKRGRTTF. The CDR3 DNA reads as TGTGCCAGCAGGTCAAAAAGGGGCAGAACCACCTTC.

The chain couples TRBV27 to TRBJ2-7; 9 bases align to TRBD1. Germline V CDR1 and CDR2: MNHEY, SMNVEV (reference sequence). The V segment lost 5 bases and the J segment 3 bases; nucleotides outside the gene matches: 5. This CDR3 comprises 14 residues. In DNA form, the CDR3 reads TGTGCCAGCAGTCAGGGACAGGGTTTCTACGAGCAGTACTTC. Encoded protein: CASSQGQGFYEQYF.